These 23 T cell receptor beta chains were all obtained from the same sample, sequenced in a study of tumor-infiltrating lymphocytes in localized non-small cell lung cancer. The protocol was immunoSEQ multiplex PCR, while the TCRdb copy is restricted to in-frame clones and leaves out a portion. The table lists about 12,000 clones, roughly 66% of them singletons. Sequenced input: uninvolved lung tissue not adjacent to the tumor. The receptors stem from a human donor with non-small cell lung cancer.

The rearrangement links TRBV28 to TRBJ1-2, with D maybe TRBD1 (5 bases). The CDR3 has 19 amino acids. CDR1 and CDR2 (germline): MDHEN, SYDVKM. Between the trimmed V and J ends, which lost 3 bases and 0 bases, there was a span of 23 bases. The CDR3 nucleotides are TGTGCCAGCAGTTTTTCGGGACTCCACGCGGACCCCGCTAACTATGGCTACACCTTC. Protein sequence: CASSFSGLHADPANYGYTF.

The chain joins TRBV29-1 to TRBJ2-2; 8 bases are a match to TRBD2. The germline CDR1 and CDR2 sequences are SQVTM and ANQGSEA. Trimming cost V 4 bases and J 4 bases; bases outside gene matches: 11. The CDR3 is 16 residues long. The CDR3 here is CSVAGGTQGITGELFF. In nucleotides, the CDR3 is TGCAGCGTTGCGGGGGGGACACAGGGTATCACCGGGGAGCTGTTTTTT.

This clone was seen a handful of times. This chain joins TRBV9 and TRBJ2-1; TRBD2 matches 10 bases. The CDR3 runs to 15 residues. J lost 8 bases, V lost 5 bases, and 10 bases had no gene match. Germline CDR1 is SGDLS and CDR2 is YYNGEE. CDR3 amino acids: CASSFSGRSGDEQFF. CDR3 DNA sequence: TGTGCCAGCAGTTTTAGCGGGAGGTCTGGGGATGAGCAGTTCTTC.

The CDR3 spells CASSYQPQGYGGYTF. As DNA, the CDR3 is TGTGCCAGCAGTTACCAACCACAGGGGTACGGTGGCTACACCTTC. The V and J genes are TRBV6-5 and TRBJ1-2, with 7 positions matching TRBD1. Germline CDR1 reads MNHEY; CDR2 reads SVGAGI. This CDR3 region has 15 residues. V shed 2 bases, J shed 7 bases, and the junction held 10 bases outside the gene matches.

The chain's CDR3 is CASFPAAGGRGEQFF. As DNA, the CDR3 is TGTGCCAGCTTCCCCGCCGCGGGGGGGCGGGGGGAGCAGTTCTTC. This sequence joins TRBV27 and TRBJ2-1; 9 bases map to TRBD2. The V segment lost 8 bases and the J segment 10 bases; nucleotides outside the gene matches: 15. CDR3 size: 15 residues. Per the germline V gene, CDR1 is MNHEY and CDR2 is SMNVEV (reference sequence).

This clone was picked up a small number of times. The rearrangement joins TRBV5-1 to TRBJ1-2; D possibly corresponds to TRBD1 (5 bases). Looked up from germline, CDR1 is SGHRS and CDR2 is YFSETQ. Trimming cost V 4 bases and J 7 bases, with 11 bases left between them. The CDR3 length is 12 residues. The CDR3 coding sequence is TGCGCCAGCAGCGTCGGGGGATCTGGCTACACCTTC. The encoded protein is CASSVGGSGYTF. Complete variable domain (other parts from reference TRBV5-1 and TRBJ1-2): KAGVTQTPRYLIKTRGQQVTLSCSPISGHRSVSWYQQTPGQGLQFLFEYFSETQRNKGNFPGRFSGRQFSNSRSEMNVSTLELGDSALYLCASSVGGSGYTFGSGTRLTVV.

The genes are TRBV19 and TRBJ1-5; possible D gene TRBD1, 5 bases. Germline lookup yields CDR1 LNHDA and CDR2 SQIVND (reference sequence). CDR3 size: 17 residues. The V end was cut by 5 bases, the J end by 0 bases, with 17 bases between. The CDR3 loop is CASSARRQISSNQPQHF. CDR3 sequence (DNA): TGTGCCAGTAGTGCCCGAAGACAGATTTCTAGCAATCAGCCCCAGCATTTT. The entire variable domain, with the rest obtained from reference TRBV19 and TRBJ1-5, is as follows: DGGITQSPKYLFRKEGQNVTLSCEQNLNHDAMYWYRQDPGQGLRLIYYSQIVNDFQKGDIAEGYSVSREKKESFPLTVTSAQKNPTAFYLCASSARRQISSNQPQHFGDGTRLSIL.

This clone was detected once. The chain combines TRBV7-2 with TRBJ1-5; D gene uncertain. Trimming removed 3 bases from V and 3 bases from J, with 12 bases in between. Germline V gives CDR1 SGHTA, CDR2 FQGNSA. The CDR3 length is 15 residues. CDR3 residues: CASSFRGSTNQPQHF. CDR3 coding DNA: TGTGCCAGCAGCTTTCGCGGCAGCACCAATCAGCCCCAGCATTTT. The entire variable domain, with the rest obtained from reference TRBV7-2 and TRBJ1-5, is as follows: GAGVSQSPSNKVTEKGKDVELRCDPISGHTALYWYRQSLGQGLEFLIYFQGNSAPDKSGLPSDRFSAERTGGSVSTLTIQRTQQEDSAVYLCASSFRGSTNQPQHFGDGTRLSIL.

The V call is TRBV5-1, the J call TRBJ2-5; D possibly corresponds to TRBD1 (6 bases). The CDR3 is 15 residues long. From germline, CDR1 is SGHRS and CDR2 YFSETQ. V was pared by 4 bases and J by 2 bases, with 15 bases between. Here the CDR3 reads CASSSNTGSQETQYF. Here the CDR3 DNA reads TGCGCCAGCAGCAGCAATACAGGGTCACAAGAGACCCAGTACTTC.

This clone came up a few times. This chain connects TRBV9 to TRBJ1-4, with D perhaps TRBD1 (5 bases). Per the germline V gene, CDR1 is SGDLS and CDR2 is YYNGEE. CDR3 length: 15 residues. Trimming left V 0 bases short and J 7 bases short, with 13 bases between. Written as DNA, the CDR3 is TGTGCCAGCAGCGTAGGGCGCGGGGCGGGTGAAAAACTGTTTTTT. It yields the protein CASSVGRGAGEKLFF.

CDR3 nucleotides: TGTGCCAGCAGCTTAGTTCCCGGCGAGACCCAGTACTTC. Residues: CASSLVPGETQYF. The chain links TRBV7-2 to TRBJ2-5; D is undetermined. Germline CDR1 SGHTA, CDR2 FQGNSA. The CDR3 runs to 13 residues. Between the trimmed V and J ends, which lost 1 base and 5 bases, there was a span of 8 bases. The whole variable domain, remainder taken from reference TRBV7-2 and TRBJ2-5, is GAGVSQSPSNKVTEKGKDVELRCDPISGHTALYWYRQSLGQGLEFLIYFQGNSAPDKSGLPSDRFSAERTGGSVSTLTIQRTQQEDSAVYLCASSLVPGETQYFGPGTRLLVL.

The chain has TRBV28 and TRBJ2-7; D might be TRBD2 (6 bases). V was trimmed by 7 bases and J by 3 bases, leaving 16 bases between them. The CDR3 contains 14 residues. Germline-derived CDR1 and CDR2 are MDHEN and SYDVKM. Here the CDR3 reads CASTKRLGSYEQYF. In DNA, the CDR3 is TGTGCCAGCACTAAAAGACTAGGTAGCTACGAGCAGTACTTC.

V is TRBV7-2 and J is TRBJ2-1, with TRBD2 matching over 15 bases. The CDR3 is 17 amino acids. After removal of 1 base from V and 9 bases from J, the junction contained 7 bases not matched to a gene. Germline V gene sequence: CDR1 SGHTA, CDR2 FQGNSA. The CDR3 bases are TGTGCCAGCAGCTTAGGGGGGACTAGCGGGAGGAAGGGTGAGCAGTTCTTC. Its translation is CASSLGGTSGRKGEQFF.

This clone qualifies as medium-sized. This chain joins TRBV5-5 and TRBJ1-2; 8 nucleotides line up with TRBD1. The germline V gene has CDR1 SGHKS and CDR2 YYEKEE (reference sequence). V lost 4 bases to trimming and J lost 6 bases; unmatched junction nucleotides: 8. The CDR3 runs 14 residues. The CDR3 here is CASSTLGQGNGYTF. The CDR3, as DNA: TGTGCCAGCAGCACCCTAGGACAGGGCAATGGCTACACCTTC.

The V gene is TRBV5-1, the J gene TRBJ1-2, with a tentative D call TRBD1 (6 bases). V lost 0 bases and J lost 3, with 9 bases in between. This CDR3 is built from 14 residues. The V gene's germline CDR1 is SGHRS and CDR2 YFSETQ. The CDR3 DNA reads as TGCGCCAGCAGCTTGGGGGACATCTACTATGGCTACACCTTC. Residues: CASSLGDIYYGYTF.

The rearrangement uses TRBV6-4 and TRBJ2-3; D perhaps matches TRBD2 (5 bases). Germline loops: CDR1 MRHNA, CDR2 SNTAGT. There are 16 residues in the CDR3. Trimming left V 4 bases short and J 4 bases short, with 18 bases between. In DNA form, the CDR3 reads TGTGCCAGCAGTGTCCGCGGAGGTGGGGTCCCAGATACGCAGTATTTT. Protein sequence: CASSVRGGGVPDTQYF.

V gene TRBV6-4 combines with J gene TRBJ2-1; 11 bases are shared with TRBD2. Germline CDR1 is MRHNA and CDR2 is SNTAGT. This CDR3 has 12 amino acids. The ends lost 11 bases at V and 10 bases at J; junction bases unmatched: 7. CDR3 loop: CAELAGVREQFF. CDR3 coding DNA: TGTGCCGAACTAGCGGGAGTCCGGGAGCAGTTCTTC.

This sequence joins TRBV15 and TRBJ1-2; D ambiguous. V was trimmed by 0 bases and J by 8 bases, leaving 7 bases between them. From germline, CDR1 is LNHNV and CDR2 YYDKDF (reference sequence). CDR3 length: 12 residues. The CDR3 loop is CATSRELGGYTF. CDR3 sequence (DNA): TGTGCCACCAGCAGAGAGTTGGGCGGCTACACCTTC.

This clone was observed a few times. The genes are TRBV7-8 and TRBJ1-2, with 7 bases lining up with TRBD1. The germline gives CDR1 SGHVS, CDR2 FQNEAQ. The V gene end was trimmed by 5 bases and the J gene end by 4 bases; junction bases not matched to a gene: 4. The CDR3 is 13 amino acids. CDR3 loop: CASSPDRVYGYTF. The CDR3 DNA reads TGTGCCAGCAGCCCTGACAGGGTCTATGGCTACACCTTC.

In this sample, this clone is medium-sized (0.01 to 0.1%). V and J are TRBV5-4 and TRBJ1-1, with a weak D call TRBD1 (6 bases). Germline V gene sequence: CDR1 SGHNT, CDR2 YYREEE (reference sequence). This CDR3 comprises 14 residues. The germline V and J ends were trimmed by 3 bases and 5 bases, with 14 bases remaining between them. The CDR3 DNA reads TGTGCCAGCAGCTCCGCCACAGGGAGAACTGAAGCTTTCTTT. Translated, it gives CASSSATGRTEAFF.

This clone was counted between two and nine times. V gene TRBV20-1 combines with J gene TRBJ1-2; D is possibly TRBD1 (5 bases). The germline V gene encodes CDR1 DFQATT and CDR2 SNEGSKA (reference sequence). V was cut by 2 bases and J by 8 bases, with 9 bases left in between. The CDR3 covers 11 residues. CDR3 in amino acids: CSARKGRGYTF. In nucleotides, the CDR3 is TGCAGTGCTAGAAAGGGGAGAGGCTACACCTTC.

The gene calls are TRBV7-8 and TRBJ2-1; TRBD2 matches 15 bases. V was pared by 1 base and J by 1 base, with 2 bases of the junction left unmatched. This CDR3 spans 18 amino acids. The V gene's germline CDR1 is SGHVS and CDR2 FQNEAQ. The CDR3 loop is CASSLGTSGGVSYNEQFF. The CDR3 nucleotides read TGTGCCAGCAGCTTAGGGACTAGCGGGGGGGTATCCTACAATGAGCAGTTCTTC. The whole variable domain, filled in from reference TRBV7-8 and TRBJ2-1, reads GAGVSQSPRYKVAKRGQDVALRCDPISGHVSLFWYQQALGQGPEFLTYFQNEAQLDKSGLPSDRFFAERPEGSVSTLKIQRTQQEDSAVYLCASSLGTSGGVSYNEQFFGPGTRLTVL.

The CDR3: CASSVYGTGGGKLFF. CDR3 DNA: TGTGCCAGCAGCGTCTACGGGACAGGGGGGGGAAAACTGTTTTTT. The genes are TRBV7-2 and TRBJ1-4, with 11 bases fitting TRBD1. This CDR3 is 15 amino acids long. The germline V gene encodes CDR1 SGHTA and CDR2 FQGNSA. With 5 bases clipped from V and 10 bases from J, the junction kept 9 bases outside the gene matches.